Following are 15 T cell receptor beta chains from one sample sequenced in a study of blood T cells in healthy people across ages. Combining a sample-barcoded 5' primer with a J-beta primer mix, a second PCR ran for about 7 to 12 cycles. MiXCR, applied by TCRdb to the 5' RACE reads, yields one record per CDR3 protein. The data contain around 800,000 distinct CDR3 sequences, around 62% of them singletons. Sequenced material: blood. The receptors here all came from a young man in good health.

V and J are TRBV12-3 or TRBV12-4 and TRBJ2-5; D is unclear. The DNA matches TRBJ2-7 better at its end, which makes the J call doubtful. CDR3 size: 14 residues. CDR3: CASSHTTGQYEQYF. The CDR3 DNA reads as TGTGCCAGCAGTCATACTACCGGGCAATACGAGCAGTACTTC.

The CDR3 region is CASSGGGGLGYGYTF. Written as DNA, the CDR3 is TGTGCCAGCAGCGGAGGGGGGGGCCTAGGCTATGGCTACACCTTC. The chain carries TRBV9 and TRBJ1-2, with D perhaps matching TRBD1 (6 bases). CDR1 and CDR2 from the germline V gene are SGDLS and YYNGEE. The CDR3 runs 15 residues. V was cut by 3 bases and J by 4 bases, with 16 bases left in between.

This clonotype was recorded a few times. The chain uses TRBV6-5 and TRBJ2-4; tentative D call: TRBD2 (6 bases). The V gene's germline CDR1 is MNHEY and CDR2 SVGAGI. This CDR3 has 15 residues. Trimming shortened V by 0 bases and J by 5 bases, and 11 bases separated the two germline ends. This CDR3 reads CASSYSAGRENIQYF. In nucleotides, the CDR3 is TGTGCCAGCAGTTACTCGGCGGGGAGAGAAAACATTCAGTACTTC.

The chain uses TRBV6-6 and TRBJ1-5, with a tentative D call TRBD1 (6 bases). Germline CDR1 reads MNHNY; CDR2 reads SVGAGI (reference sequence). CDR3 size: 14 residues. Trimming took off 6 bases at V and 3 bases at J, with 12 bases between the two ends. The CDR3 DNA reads TGTGCCAGCAGGAAGGACAGAGCCAATCAGCCCCAGCATTTT. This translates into CASRKDRANQPQHF.

CDR3 nucleotides: TGTGCCAGCATTAACGACAGGGGGTCCTACGAGCAGTACTTC. Protein product: CASINDRGSYEQYF. V usage is TRBV28 and J usage is TRBJ2-7; 9 positions agree with TRBD1. The CDR3 loop spans 14 amino acids. J was trimmed by 1 base and V by 7 bases; bases with no gene match: 5. The germline V gene encodes CDR1 MDHEN and CDR2 SYDVKM.

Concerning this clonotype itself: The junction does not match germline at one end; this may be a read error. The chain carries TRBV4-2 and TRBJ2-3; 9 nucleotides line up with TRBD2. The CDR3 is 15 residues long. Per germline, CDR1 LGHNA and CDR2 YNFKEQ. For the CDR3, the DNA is TGTGCCAGCAGGTCAAGCGGGGGGCGTACAGGTACGCAGTATTTT. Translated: CASRSSGGRTGTQYF.

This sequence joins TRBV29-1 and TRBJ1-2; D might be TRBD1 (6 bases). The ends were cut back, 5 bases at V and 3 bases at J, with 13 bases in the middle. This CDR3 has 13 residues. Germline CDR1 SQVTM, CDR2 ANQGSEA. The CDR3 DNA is TGCAGCGTTTCAACAGGGTTAGACTATGGCTACACCTTC. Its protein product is CSVSTGLDYGYTF.

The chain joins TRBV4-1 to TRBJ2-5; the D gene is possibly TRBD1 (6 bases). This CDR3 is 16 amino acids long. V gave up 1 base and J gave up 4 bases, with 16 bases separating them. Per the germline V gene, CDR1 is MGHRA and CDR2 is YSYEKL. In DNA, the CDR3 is TGCGCCAGCAGCCAAGGGCCTAGAACAGGGTCAGAGACCCAGTACTTC. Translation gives CASSQGPRTGSETQYF.

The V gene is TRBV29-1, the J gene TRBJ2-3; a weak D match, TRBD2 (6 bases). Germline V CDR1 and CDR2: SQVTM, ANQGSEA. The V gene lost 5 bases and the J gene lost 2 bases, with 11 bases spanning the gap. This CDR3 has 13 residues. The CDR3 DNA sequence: TGCAGCGTTATTAGCGGCAACACAGATACGCAGTATTTT. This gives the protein CSVISGNTDTQYF.

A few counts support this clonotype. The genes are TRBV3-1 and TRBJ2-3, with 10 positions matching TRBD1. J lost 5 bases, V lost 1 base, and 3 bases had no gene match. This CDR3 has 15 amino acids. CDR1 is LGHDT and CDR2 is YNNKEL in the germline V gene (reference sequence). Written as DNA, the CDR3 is TGTGCCAGCAGCCAAGGGGGACAGGGGATAGATACGCAGTATTTT. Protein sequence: CASSQGGQGIDTQYF.

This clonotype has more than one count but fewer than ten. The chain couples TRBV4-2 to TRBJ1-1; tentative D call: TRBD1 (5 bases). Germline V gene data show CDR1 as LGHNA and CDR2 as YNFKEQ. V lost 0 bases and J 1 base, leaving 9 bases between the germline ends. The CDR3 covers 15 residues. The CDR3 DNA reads TGTGCCAGCAGCCAAGATGCAGGGCCGAACACTGAAGCTTTCTTT. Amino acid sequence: CASSQDAGPNTEAFF.

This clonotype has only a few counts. The CDR3 coding sequence is TGTGCCAGGGACGCTGGGGCCAACGTCCTGACTTTC. This translates into CARDAGANVLTF. This chain joins TRBV28 and TRBJ2-6; D unclear. The CDR3 contains 12 residues. V was pared by 9 bases and J by 2 bases, with 5 bases between. Germline CDR1 is MDHEN and CDR2 is SYDVKM.

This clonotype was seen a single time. The CDR3, as DNA: TGTGCCAGCAGCTTAGTTCGGTTGGGGCAGGAGACCCAGTACTTC. Protein product: CASSLVRLGQETQYF. The gene calls are TRBV7-8 and TRBJ2-5; tentative D call: TRBD1 (5 bases). Germline V lookup: CDR1 SGHVS, CDR2 FQNEAQ. V was trimmed by 1 base and J by 5 bases, leaving 14 bases between them. CDR3 length equals 15 residues.

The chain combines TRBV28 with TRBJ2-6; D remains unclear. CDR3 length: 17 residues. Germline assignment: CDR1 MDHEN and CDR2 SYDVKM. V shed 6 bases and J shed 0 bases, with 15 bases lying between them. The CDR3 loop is CASSPFDFASGANVLTF. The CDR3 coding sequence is TGTGCCAGCAGCCCATTCGACTTCGCCTCTGGGGCCAACGTCCTGACTTTC.

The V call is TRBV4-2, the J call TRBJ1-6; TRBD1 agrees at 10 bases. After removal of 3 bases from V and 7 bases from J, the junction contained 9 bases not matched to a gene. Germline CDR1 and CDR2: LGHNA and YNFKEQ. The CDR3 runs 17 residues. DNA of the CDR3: TGTGCCAGCAGCCAGCTCTACCCGGGACAGGGGAATTCACCCCTCCACTTT. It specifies CASSQLYPGQGNSPLHF.